This note documents a single TCR beta chain sequence. The antigen is not known. The sample comes from a study of graft-versus-host responses after intestinal transplantation. Produced via immunoSEQ multiplex PCR; TCRdb's table is partial and in-frame only. The table shows over 100,000 clones, with roughly 95% occurring only once. Study-wide results and limits: The highest levels of circulating GvH clones went along with early declines in HvG clones after transplant. Allograft clonal ratios (graft-versus-host to host-versus-graft) were high in patients who had graft-donor T cell macrochimerism.

The CDR3 consists of 16 residues. After removal of 4 bases from V and 1 base from J, the junction contained 8 bases not matched to a gene. Germline CDR1 reads SGHDT; CDR2 reads YYEEEE. The receptor was derived from a human donor who received an intestinal transplant. Source: unstimulated CD8+ T cells sorted from spleen or lymph node cells, taken before intestinal transplant. The V gene is TRBV5-6, the J gene TRBJ2-7; 10 bases line up with TRBD2. CDR3 loop: CASSPQTSGLSYEQYF. The CDR3 region has the DNA TGTGCCAGCAGCCCCCAGACTAGCGGGCTGTCCTACGAGCAGTACTTC.